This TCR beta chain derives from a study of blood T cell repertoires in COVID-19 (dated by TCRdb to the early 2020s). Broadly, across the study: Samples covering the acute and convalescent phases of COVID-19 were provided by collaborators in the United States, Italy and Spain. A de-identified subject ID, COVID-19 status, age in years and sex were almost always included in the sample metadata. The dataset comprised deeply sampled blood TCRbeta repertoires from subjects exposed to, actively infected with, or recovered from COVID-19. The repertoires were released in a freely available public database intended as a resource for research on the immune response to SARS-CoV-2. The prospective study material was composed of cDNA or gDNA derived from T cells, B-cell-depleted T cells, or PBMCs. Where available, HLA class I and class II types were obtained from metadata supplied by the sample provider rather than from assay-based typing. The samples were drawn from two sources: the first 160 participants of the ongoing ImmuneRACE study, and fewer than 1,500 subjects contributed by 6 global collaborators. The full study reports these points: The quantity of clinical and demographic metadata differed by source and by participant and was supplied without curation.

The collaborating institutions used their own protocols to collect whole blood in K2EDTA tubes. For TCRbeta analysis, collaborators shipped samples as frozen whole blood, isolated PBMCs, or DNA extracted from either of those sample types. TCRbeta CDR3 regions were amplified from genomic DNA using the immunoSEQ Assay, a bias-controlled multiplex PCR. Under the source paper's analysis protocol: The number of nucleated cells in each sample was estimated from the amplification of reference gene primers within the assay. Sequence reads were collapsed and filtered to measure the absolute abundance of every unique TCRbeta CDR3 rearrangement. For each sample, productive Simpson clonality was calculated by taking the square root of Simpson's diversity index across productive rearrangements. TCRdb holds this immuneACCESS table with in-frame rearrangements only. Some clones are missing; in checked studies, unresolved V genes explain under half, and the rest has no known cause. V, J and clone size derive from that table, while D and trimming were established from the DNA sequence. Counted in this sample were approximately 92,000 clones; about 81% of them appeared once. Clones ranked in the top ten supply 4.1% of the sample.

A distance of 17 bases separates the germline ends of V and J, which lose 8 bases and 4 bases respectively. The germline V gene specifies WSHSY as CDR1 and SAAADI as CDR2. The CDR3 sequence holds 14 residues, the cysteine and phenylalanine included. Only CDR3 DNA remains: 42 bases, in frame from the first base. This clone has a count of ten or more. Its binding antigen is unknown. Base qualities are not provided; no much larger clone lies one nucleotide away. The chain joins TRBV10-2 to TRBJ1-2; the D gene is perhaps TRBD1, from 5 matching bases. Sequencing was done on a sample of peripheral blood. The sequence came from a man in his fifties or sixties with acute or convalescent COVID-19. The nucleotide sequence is TGCGCCAGCGCACCCCAGACAGACTCCTATGGCTACACCTTC. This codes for CASAPQTDSYGYTF.